The entry that follows covers one T cell receptor (beta chain) sequence. This sample was included in a study of blood T cells in healthy people across ages. Combining a sample-barcoded 5' primer with a J-beta primer mix, a second PCR ran for roughly 6 to 12 cycles. Each cDNA molecule, via a template-switch adaptor with 12 random nucleotides, was tagged. One entry per CDR3 protein, called by TCRdb with MiXCR from the 5' RACE reads. The sample has 650,000 to 900,000 distinct CDR3 sequences; approximately 67% are singletons. V was trimmed by 10 bases and J by 8 bases, leaving 14 bases between them. The CDR3 sequence is 11 residues long. CDR1 is MNHEY, CDR2 SVGAGI, per germline.

The sample consisted of blood. The gene calls are TRBV6-5 and TRBJ1-2, with D unresolved. The TCR was taken from a man aged 25 to 40 in good health. CDR3 region: CATAGLGGYTF. CDR3 DNA sequence: TGTGCCACCGCCGGGTTGGGCGGCTACACCTTC.